This T cell receptor (beta chain) comes out of a study of T-cell memory formation after mild COVID-19. Overall study: Clustering of TCRs was largely donor specific. Overall study results and limits: Clones that contracted from day 15 to 85 were balanced CD4/CD8, while later expanders leaned CD4+. Still unconfirmed is whether the second-wave clones peaking on day 37 recognized SARS-CoV-2.

In the case of this clonotype: Its antigen is unknown.

The authors produced TCR alpha and TCR beta cDNA libraries with sample barcodes and UMIs by 5'RACE using constant-segment primers. TCRdb reprocessed the 5' RACE reads via MiXCR and lists one record per CDR3 protein. The sample lists approximately 170,000 distinct CDR3 sequences, 13% occurring once. The V gene's germline CDR1 is DFQATT and CDR2 SNEGSKA (reference sequence). CDR3 length: 15 amino acids. V lost 0 bases and J lost 3; bases outside the gene matches: 7. The chain uses TRBV20-1 and TRBJ1-2, with 7 nucleotides matching TRBD1. The sample consisted of PBMCs or a T cell subset sorted from them (not recorded which). The sequence derives from a man younger than 35 who had mild COVID-19 (a few samples of this study predate the infection). Cell type and time point are not known. In nucleotides, the CDR3 is TGCAGTGCTAGAGACTTTCTGGGACAGTACTATGGCTACACCTTC. This gives the protein CSARDFLGQYYGYTF.